The 28 T cell receptor beta chains presented below share a single source sample, sequenced in a study of blood T cell repertoires in COVID-19 (dated by TCRdb to about 2020). Library creation used the immunoSEQ multiplex PCR assay. Held by TCRdb, this immuneACCESS table contains in-frame sequences only and omits some clones. Under half of the omission traces to an unresolved V gene where checked; the cause of the rest is unknown. This sample lists 80,000 to 95,000 clones; around 90% were detected once. The ten largest clonotypes hold roughly 1.8% of the sample. Material for sequencing was peripheral blood. Receptor source: a human donor with active COVID-19. The donor label of this sample is uncertain.

The rearrangement joins TRBV1 to TRBJ2-1; the D call of TRBD2 is as the table states it, not checked on the DNA. TRBV1 is a recognized pseudogene. The CDR3 totals 15 residues. The CDR3 region has the DNA TGCACCAGCAGCGCAGATAGGAGTCACTTCAATGAGCAGTTCTTC. It yields the protein CTSSADRSHFNEQFF.

J is TRBJ2-4 and V is TRBV29-1; 9 nucleotides agree with TRBD1. The germline V gene encodes CDR1 SQVTM and CDR2 ANQGSEA. CDR3 size: 12 residues. CDR3 region: CSATGGLNIQYF. CDR3 DNA: TGCAGTGCGACAGGGGGATTGAACATTCAGTACTTC.

Details on this clone: Distinct nucleotide sequences in the sample also encode this CDR3. The CDR3 spells CASSQDRDSPLHF. As DNA, the CDR3 is TGCGCCAGCAGCCAAGACAGGGATTCACCCCTCCACTTT. This chain links TRBV4-1 with TRBJ1-6, with D perhaps TRBD1 (5 bases). CDR3 length equals 13 residues. V was clipped by 0 bases and J by 8 bases, with 5 bases between them. Germline CDR1 reads MGHRA; CDR2 reads YSYEKL.

The genes are TRBV28 and TRBJ2-5; D uncertain. Trimming left V 1 base short and J 7 bases short, with 13 bases between. From germline, CDR1 is MDHEN and CDR2 SYDVKM. The CDR3 sequence is 14 residues long. CDR3 region: CASSLLGTLGTQYF. As DNA, the CDR3 is TGTGCCAGCAGTTTATTGGGCACATTGGGGACCCAGTACTTC.

This clone occurred once. The chain uses TRBV6-5 and TRBJ1-6; 8 nucleotides line up with TRBD1. The germline CDR1 and CDR2 sequences are MNHEY and SVGAGI. This CDR3 region has 14 residues. After removal of 6 bases from V and 7 bases from J, the junction contained 5 bases not matched to a gene. The CDR3 is CASSFGQGNSPLHF. The CDR3 DNA is TGTGCCAGCAGCTTCGGACAGGGAAATTCACCCCTCCACTTT.

With regard to this clone: Distinct nucleotide sequences in the sample also encode this CDR3. This chain links TRBV9 with TRBJ2-7; D possibly corresponds to TRBD2 (6 bases). V shed 0 bases and J shed 2 bases, with 9 bases lying between them. Germline assignment: CDR1 SGDLS and CDR2 YYNGEE. The CDR3 has 14 residues. CDR3 in DNA: TGTGCCAGCAGCGTAGGGGGCGGGACCTACGAGCAGTACTTC. Encoded protein: CASSVGGGTYEQYF.

This chain connects TRBV9 to TRBJ2-5; the match to TRBD2 covers 11 bases. Trimming cost V 4 bases and J 1 base; bases outside gene matches: 9. CDR3 length equals 17 residues. In germline, CDR1 is SGDLS, CDR2 YYNGEE. As DNA, the CDR3 is TGTGCCAGCAGCCTCCTTAGCGGGGGGGTTGGCCAAGAGACCCAGTACTTC. It is translated as CASSLLSGGVGQETQYF.

V is TRBV11-1 and J is TRBJ1-2, with TRBD1 matching over 7 bases. CDR1 SGHAT and CDR2 FQDESV come from the germline V gene (reference sequence). Unmatched junction bases numbered 15, after V lost 0 bases and J lost 8 bases. The CDR3 spans 17 residues. CDR3 protein: CASSLAVKGAGGYGYTF. The CDR3 region has the DNA TGTGCCAGCAGCTTAGCGGTTAAGGGGGCCGGGGGCTACGGCTACACCTTC. Together with reference TRBV11-1 and TRBJ1-2, the CDR3 gives the full variable domain: EAEVAQSPRYKITEKSQAVAFWCDPISGHATLYWYRQILGQGPELLVQFQDESVVDDSQLPKDRFSAERLKGVDSTLKIQPAELGDSAMYLCASSLAVKGAGGYGYTFGSGTRLTVV.

Concerning this clone: At one end, the junction sequence differs from germline, possibly due to a read error. The V call is TRBV6-5, the J call TRBJ2-7; the match to TRBD1 covers 7 bases. Germline-derived CDR1 and CDR2 are MNHEY and SVGAGI. The CDR3 is 15 residues long. The CDR3 reads CASGYKGQYTDEQYF. The CDR3, as DNA: TGTGCCAGCGGTTACAAGGGACAGTACACGGACGAGCAGTACTTC.

The V gene is TRBV7-3, the J gene TRBJ2-1; 13 bases align to TRBD2. The CDR3 spans 17 residues. V dropped 5 bases and J dropped 5; count of bases not matched to a gene: 9. Germline V lookup: CDR1 SGHTA, CDR2 FQGTGA. CDR3 residues: CASSHTSGGASDNEQFF. The CDR3 DNA reads TGTGCCAGCAGCCACACTAGCGGGGGGGCCTCGGACAATGAGCAGTTCTTC.

This chain links TRBV5-1 with TRBJ1-1, with D perhaps TRBD1 (6 bases). The CDR3 spans 17 residues. V lost 0 bases and J lost 1, with 16 bases in between. From germline, CDR1 is SGHRS and CDR2 YFSETQ. CDR3: CASSLVGRGLGNTEAFF. The CDR3 DNA is TGCGCCAGCAGCTTGGTGGGGAGGGGGTTGGGGAACACTGAAGCTTTCTTT.

The J gene is TRBJ2-3, the V gene TRBV5-1; 9 nucleotides match TRBD2. CDR1 SGHRS and CDR2 YFSETQ come from the germline V gene. The CDR3 is 13 residues long. Germline trimming cut 1 base from V and 6 bases from J; bases unmatched to any gene: 0. The chain's CDR3 is CASSLSGGDTQYF. The CDR3 nucleotides read TGCGCCAGCAGCTTGAGCGGGGGGGATACGCAGTATTTT. Variable domain in full (rest from reference TRBV5-1 and TRBJ2-3): KAGVTQTPRYLIKTRGQQVTLSCSPISGHRSVSWYQQTPGQGLQFLFEYFSETQRNKGNFPGRFSGRQFSNSRSEMNVSTLELGDSALYLCASSLSGGDTQYFGPGTRLTVL.

This chain joins TRBV7-6 and TRBJ2-3, with 9 bases lining up with TRBD2. Per germline, CDR1 SGHVS and CDR2 FNYEAQ. Trimming cost V 3 bases and J 3 bases; bases outside gene matches: 4. The CDR3 contains 15 residues. The DNA of the CDR3 is TGTGCCAGCAGCTTCGCGGGGGGGTCAACAGATACGCAGTATTTT. Its protein product is CASSFAGGSTDTQYF. The variable domain in full, with the rest retrieved from reference TRBV7-6 and TRBJ2-3, is GAGVSQSPRYKVTKRGQDVALRCDPISGHVSLYWYRQALGQGPEFLTYFNYEAQQDKSGLPNDRFSAERPEGSISTLTIQRTEQRDSAMYRCASSFAGGSTDTQYFGPGTRLTVL.

There are a few counts of this clone. The chain is built from TRBV18 and TRBJ2-6; TRBD2 is a possible D gene (7 bases). The V gene lost 6 bases and the J gene lost 0 bases, with 21 bases spanning the gap. The CDR3 sequence is 19 residues long. In germline, CDR1 is KGHSH, CDR2 LQKENI. CDR3 loop: CASSMVGGPTRSGANVLTF. CDR3 bases: TGTGCCAGCTCCATGGTCGGGGGGCCCACCCGCTCTGGGGCCAACGTCCTGACTTTC.

Here the CDR3 DNA reads TGTGCCAGCAGCTTGGACAGGGGGGCGCCTAATTCACCCCTCCACTTT. Translated: CASSLDRGAPNSPLHF. The chain joins TRBV5-6 to TRBJ1-6; 8 bases are a match to TRBD1. V dropped 0 bases and J dropped 6; count of bases not matched to a gene: 5. CDR1 is SGHDT and CDR2 is YYEEEE in the germline V gene. This CDR3 contains 16 residues.

This clone turned up a few times. The chain has TRBV6-6 and TRBJ2-7; TRBD2 matches 8 bases. CDR3 length: 14 amino acids. Trimming cost V 6 bases and J 1 base; bases outside gene matches: 5. Germline CDR1 reads MNHNY; CDR2 reads SVGAGI (reference sequence). This chain's CDR3 is CASSPQRGSYEQYF. The CDR3 DNA sequence: TGTGCCAGCAGCCCCCAGCGGGGGTCCTACGAGCAGTACTTC.

This rearrangement joins TRBV18 to TRBJ2-7; D unresolved. V was cut by 3 bases and J by 3 bases, with 21 bases left in between. This CDR3 is 17 amino acids long. Germline CDR1 and CDR2: KGHSH and LQKENI. Here the CDR3 reads CASSPLFRQGNYYEQYF. CDR3 bases: TGTGCCAGCTCACCCCTATTCCGGCAAGGCAACTACTACGAGCAGTACTTC. Drawing the rest from reference TRBV18 and TRBJ2-7, the complete variable domain is NAGVMQNPRHLVRRRGQEARLRCSPMKGHSHVYWYRQLPEEGLKFMVYLQKENIIDESGMPKERFSAEFPKEGPSILRIQQVVRGDSAAYFCASSPLFRQGNYYEQYFGPGTRLTVT.

V and J are TRBV10-3 and TRBJ1-6, with 7 bases matching TRBD1. This CDR3 region has 15 residues. J lost 2 bases, V lost 2 bases, and 0 bases had no gene match. Germline V CDR1 and CDR2: ENHRY, SYGVKD. Here the CDR3 reads CAISEGTAYNSPLHF. DNA for the CDR3: TGTGCCATCAGTGAGGGGACAGCCTATAATTCACCCCTCCACTTT.

There are a few counts of this clone. The gene calls are TRBV5-4 and TRBJ2-7; no clear D. Germline V gene lookup returns CDR1 SGHNT and CDR2 YYREEE (reference sequence). V was pared by 0 bases and J by 0 bases, with 4 bases between. The CDR3 is 13 amino acids. The CDR3 nucleotides read TGTGCCAGCAGCTTGGTCAGCTCCTACGAGCAGTACTTC. This translates into CASSLVSSYEQYF.

J is TRBJ1-1 and V is TRBV6-5, with D unresolved. V shed 6 bases and J shed 0 bases, with 11 bases lying between them. The germline V gene encodes CDR1 MNHEY and CDR2 SVGAGI. The CDR3 has 14 amino acids. CDR3 region: CASRLSFMNTEAFF. The CDR3 DNA reads as TGTGCCAGCAGGTTGAGTTTTATGAACACTGAAGCTTTCTTT.

The rearrangement links TRBV19 to TRBJ1-1, with 7 bases fitting TRBD1. Unmatched junction bases numbered 17, after V lost 5 bases and J lost 5 bases. CDR3 length equals 17 residues. The germline V gene has CDR1 LNHDA and CDR2 SQIVND (reference sequence). The CDR3 DNA follows: TGTGCCAGTAGTGTGATAAAGGAGGGGGCGAGGGGAACTGAAGCTTTCTTT. Translation gives CASSVIKEGARGTEAFF.

The chain couples TRBV7-9 to TRBJ2-3; 7 bases line up with TRBD1. With V trimmed by 4 bases and J by 6 bases, 10 bases remained unmatched. This CDR3 comprises 15 residues. Germline assignment: CDR1 SEHNR and CDR2 FQNEAQ (reference sequence). The CDR3 is CASSSRQGMLDTQYF. CDR3 in DNA: TGTGCCAGCAGCTCAAGACAGGGAATGTTGGATACGCAGTATTTT.

This chain uses TRBV9 with TRBJ2-5; 10 bases line up with TRBD2. With V trimmed by 3 bases and J by 1 base, 6 bases remained unmatched. This CDR3 is 16 amino acids long. Germline-derived CDR1 and CDR2 are SGDLS and YYNGEE. The CDR3 DNA follows: TGTGCCAGCAGCGCAATCAGCGGGGGGGCCCAAGAGACCCAGTACTTC. This gives the protein CASSAISGGAQETQYF.

The J gene is TRBJ2-7, the V gene TRBV7-2; D gene uncertain. The germline V gene encodes CDR1 SGHTA and CDR2 FQGNSA. The CDR3 has 12 residues. V gave up 5 bases and J gave up 3 bases, with 8 bases separating them. CDR3 region: CASSKSRYEQYF. The CDR3 region has the DNA TGTGCCAGCAGCAAGAGCCGCTACGAGCAGTACTTC.

This clone appeared a single time. At one end, the junction sequence differs from germline, possibly due to a read error. The chain is built from TRBV5-6 and TRBJ1-1; D ambiguous. From germline, CDR1 is SGHDT and CDR2 YYEEEE. This CDR3 region has 14 residues. CDR3 nucleotide sequence: TGTGCCAGCAGATTGGGGAGGGTGTTAACTGAAGCTTTCTTT. Translation: CASRLGRVLTEAFF.

The chain employs TRBV24-1 and TRBJ1-2, with 8 nucleotides matching TRBD1. Germline-derived CDR1 and CDR2 are KGHDR and SFDVKD. CDR3 length: 18 amino acids. With V trimmed by 4 bases and J by 2 bases, 14 bases remained unmatched. CDR3 DNA: TGTGCCACCAGTGACCCTGAACAGGGGGACGGAGGAAACTATGGCTACACCTTC. Its translation is CATSDPEQGDGGNYGYTF.

The V and J genes are TRBV5-1 and TRBJ2-3; 9 bases agree with TRBD2. Looked up from germline, CDR1 is SGHRS and CDR2 is YFSETQ. V shed 2 bases, J shed 1 base, and the junction held 2 bases outside the gene matches. This CDR3 contains 15 residues. CDR3 loop: CASSLRTSGTDTQYF. CDR3 DNA sequence: TGCGCCAGCAGCTTACGGACTAGCGGCACAGATACGCAGTATTTT.

This chain connects TRBV4-2 to TRBJ1-6; 8 bases match TRBD1. CDR1 and CDR2 from the germline V gene are LGHNA and YNFKEQ. Unmatched junction bases numbered 5, after V lost 3 bases and J lost 7 bases. This CDR3 spans 15 amino acids. The CDR3 loop is CASSHRDRKNSPLHF. CDR3 DNA: TGTGCCAGCAGCCACCGGGACAGGAAGAATTCACCCCTCCACTTT.